This TCR beta chain was found in a study of CD8 T cells in ankylosing spondylitis (dated by TCRdb to the late 2010s). Broadly, across the study: To find TCR variants linked to disease, the study profiled T cell receptor beta repertoires in ankylosing spondylitis patients and healthy donors. Peripheral blood was sampled, and synovial fluid was also collected from ankylosing spondylitis patients. In total, the full study cohort was made up of roughly 100 healthy donors and roughly 27 ankylosing spondylitis patients. On the study overall, not on this receptor specifically: Blood from ankylosing spondylitis patients appeared to be characterized by a TCR beta motif made up of fewer than ten highly homologous amino acid variants. A CD8+ phenotype was shown by the disease-linked clones, which were found at relatively low frequencies in peripheral blood. The disease-linked clones were reported as significantly enriched in matched synovial fluid samples from ankylosing spondylitis patients. Some TCR beta motif variants had previously been reported in synovial fluid and blood of reactive arthritis patients, which suggested common disease-initiation mechanisms.

Germline trimming amounts to 6 bases on V and 0 bases on J, with 6 as the count of junction bases outside the gene matches. From the cysteine through the phenylalanine, the CDR3 covers 15 amino acids. Solely the CDR3 DNA is kept, with 45 bases framed from the first base. The germline V gene (reference sequence) yields DFQATT for CDR1 and SNEGSKA for CDR2. This clonotype occurred a few times. The clone's antigen remains unknown. Base quality data are lacking; no much larger clone is found one base away. The sequencer listed for this sample is Illumina HiSeq 2500. TCR beta libraries were prepared by quantitative 5'-RACE with molecular barcodes. As for the authors' bioinformatics: Disease-linked TCR variants were identified with a new computational method built on a probabilistic model of VDJ rearrangement. The public reads were reprocessed in TCRdb via fastp at Q25 and MiXCR, keeping in-frame beta chains. Identical CDR3 protein sequences are pooled into one entry, listed with their most common genes and DNA. These V and J calls derive from TCRdb rather than the authors' analysis. The table for this sample lists some 130,000 distinct CDR3 sequences; more than 5.5% of them were counted only once. Jointly, the top ten make up 9.5% to 15% of the sample.

Sequencing was carried out using blood, either unsorted or a sorted T cell fraction (not recorded which). The TCR originated in a female donor with ankylosing spondylitis or in good health (not recorded which). The chain is made from TRBV20-1 and TRBJ1-3, with 9 middle bases fitting TRBD1. The DNA sequence follows: TGCAGTGCCCCGGGACAGGGTACCTCTGGAAACACCATATATTTT. It is translated as CSAPGQGTSGNTIYF.